Listed below are T cell receptor beta chains from one sample, sequenced in a study of blood T cell repertoires in COVID-19. Produced via immunoSEQ multiplex PCR; TCRdb's table is partial and in-frame only. The repertoire consists of about 300,000 clones, with 70% to 85% occurring once and the leading ten covering over 1.3%. The specimen sequenced was peripheral blood. These receptors all come from a human donor with COVID-19, enrolled during active disease. The donor label of this sample is uncertain. Each CDR3 is given with its conserved first and last residue. A D gene is named only where the DNA matches it firmly. Part of the rows lack a size; the others show once, few, many or a class for expanded clones.

d_call	clone_size	j_call	v_call	cdr3_nt	cdr3_aa
NA	NA	TRBJ1-4	TRBV29-1	TGCAGCGTCGCACCCCAGGGGAGCCAGGGCGAAAAACTGTTTTTT	CSVAPQGSQGEKLFF
TRBD1	NA	TRBJ2-5	TRBV6-2/TRBV6-3	TGTGCCAGCAGTACTACAGGGGGGCGTAGTCAGGAGACCCAGTACTTC	CASSTTGGRSQETQYF
TRBD1	NA	TRBJ1-5	TRBV7-9	TGTGCCAGCAGCCGAGGGGGGGACAGGCTCAATCAGCCCCAGCATTTT	CASSRGGDRLNQPQHF
NA	NA	TRBJ1-1	TRBV7-2	TGTGCCAGCAGCTTAGGGAGGAACACTGAAGCTTTCTTT	CASSLGRNTEAFF
TRBD1	NA	TRBJ2-5	TRBV6-6	TGTGCCAGCTGCAACACCGGACAGGTAGAGACCCAGTACTTC	CASCNTGQVETQYF
NA	NA	TRBJ1-2	TRBV14	TGTGCCAGCACACCGCACCGAGGGGGCTACACCTTC	CASTPHRGGYTF
TRBD1	NA	TRBJ2-1	TRBV27	TGTGCCAGCAGTTTATCGCGGGACAGGGGGCGAGAGCAGTTCTTC	CASSLSRDRGREQFF
TRBD2	once	TRBJ2-1	TRBV2	TGTGCCAGCAGTGACAGGCGGGAGGTGTACAATGAGCAGTTCTTC	CASSDRREVYNEQFF
NA	few	TRBJ2-7	TRBV19	TGTGCCAGTAGTATAGCGGGTGCGCCGGTTTACTACGAGCAGTACTTC	CASSIAGAPVYYEQYF
NA	NA	TRBJ2-1	TRBV7-8	TGTGCCAGCAGCGCCGCGAGGGTGTCCTACAATGAGCAGTTCTTC	CASSAARVSYNEQFF
NA	NA	TRBJ1-1	TRBV28	TGTGCCAGCAGTTTGAGGGCGAACACTGAAGCTTTCTTT	CASSLRANTEAFF
NA	NA	TRBJ1-1	TRBV21-1	TGTGCCAGCAGCAGGACAGGGACCACTGAAGCTTTCTTT	CASSRTGTTEAFF
TRBD2	NA	TRBJ2-3	TRBV7-7	TGTGCTAGCAGCTTAGGGAGCGGGAGGTCAGATACGCAGTATTTT	CASSLGSGRSDTQYF
NA	NA	TRBJ1-2	TRBV10-2	TGCGCCAGCAGTGAAGGACAAAACTATGGCTACACCTTC	CASSEGQNYGYTF
TRBD2	NA	TRBJ2-7	TRBV10-3	TGTGCCATCAGTGACCTAGCGGCTTCGCACGAGCAGTACTTC	CAISDLAASHEQYF
NA	NA	TRBJ1-1	TRBV9	TGTGCCAGCTTTCCCCTAGTGGTTTCCACTGAAGCTTTCTTT	CASFPLVVSTEAFF
NA	NA	TRBJ2-2	TRBV6-6	TGTGCCAGCAGTTACGCGGGATACCCTAGCGGGGAGCTGTTTTTT	CASSYAGYPSGELFF
TRBD1	NA	TRBJ1-3	TRBV5-5	TGTGCCAGCAGCGCCTACTGGACAGGGAGCGGAAACACCATATATTTT	CASSAYWTGSGNTIYF
TRBD1	NA	TRBJ1-1	TRBV27	TGTGCCAGCAGTTTCGACAGGGGGCGGAACACTGAAGCTTTCTTT	CASSFDRGRNTEAFF
TRBD1	once	TRBJ1-1	TRBV5-5	TGTGCCAGCAGCTCACAAGTGGGACAGGGTCGAGACCAAGCTTTCTTT	CASSSQVGQGRDQAFF
NA	NA	TRBJ1-3	TRBV12-3/TRBV12-4	TGTGCCAGCAGTTTAGGGGGGGAAAACACCATATATTTT	CASSLGGENTIYF
TRBD2	NA	TRBJ2-3	TRBV7-2	TGTGCCAGCAGCACCCGACTAGCGGGAGGAACAGATACGCAGTATTTT	CASSTRLAGGTDTQYF